This is a list of T cell receptor beta chains from one sample in a study of cytomegalovirus exposure and HLA in healthy donors. TCRdb keeps only in-frame clones here, not all; method: immunoSEQ multiplex PCR. The top ten clones hold less than 10% of a sample with some 140,000 clones, 75% to 85% of them seen once. The sample comprised PBMCs. The source of these receptors is a man aged 30 to 39 in good health and CMV-seropositive. The CDR3 runs from the conserved cysteine through the conserved F or W.

TRBV20-1	TRBJ2-1	11	CSAEPQGPQFF
TRBV7-2	TRBJ1-1	13	CASSNQGNTEAFF
TRBV11-3	TRBJ2-7	14	CASSSSGSSYEQYF
TRBV6-4	TRBJ2-1	14	CASSDRGGYNEQFF
TRBV4-1	TRBJ2-3	16	CASSHLAGVRADTQYF
TRBV2	TRBJ2-7	14	CASSPGRGSYEQYF
TRBV7-8	NA	16	CASSLAGGGISYEQYF
TRBV12-5	TRBJ2-7	18	CASGSAPGERGGLGEQYF
TRBV20-1	TRBJ2-5	11	CSARRVGTQYF
TRBV6-5	TRBJ2-7	15	CASSRRTGGKNEQYF
TRBV6-1	TRBJ1-5	13	CASSESQGQPQHF
TRBV9	TRBJ1-3	14	CASSRQGAGGTIYF
TRBV7-9	TRBJ2-2	15	CASSFGTDLTGELFF
TRBV10-3	TRBJ2-7	13	CATGQGAPYEQYF
TRBV19	TRBJ1-5	16	CASSGLKTGGNQPQHF
TRBV19	TRBJ1-5	14	CASNGPSSNQPQHF
TRBV18	TRBJ2-1	14	CASSPPSPADEQFF
TRBV27	TRBJ2-2	14	CASSSGTSAGELFF